This passage covers 23 T cell receptor beta chains from one sample sequenced in a study of response to subunit inactivated influenza vaccine. Via MiXCR, TCRdb re-called the RT-PCR reads, giving one row per CDR3 protein. The sample shows hundreds of thousands of distinct CDR3 sequences, 7.6% of them seen only once. The sequenced sample was PBMCs from blood, obtained around 25 months after vaccination. These receptors were collected from a man in his fifties or sixties who received an inactivated influenza vaccine.

This clonotype was observed a few times. V is TRBV24-1 and J is TRBJ2-4, with TRBD1 matching over 9 bases. V gave up 4 bases and J gave up 3 bases; unmatched junction bases: 12. CDR3 length equals 18 residues. The germline V gene has CDR1 KGHDR and CDR2 SFDVKD. In nucleotides, the CDR3 is TGTGCCACCAGTGACCAGGACAGGGGCCCACAAGGCAAAAACATTCAGTACTTC. Protein: CATSDQDRGPQGKNIQYF.

CDR3 amino acids: CASSFQGAQETQYF. The CDR3 DNA sequence: TGTGCCAGCAGCTTCCAGGGGGCTCAGGAGACCCAGTACTTC. This chain joins TRBV5-5 and TRBJ2-5; 8 bases are shared with TRBD1. Trimming took 2 bases from V and 5 from J; bases not matched to a gene: 5. CDR1 and CDR2 from the germline V gene are SGHKS and YYEKEE (reference sequence). The CDR3 has 14 residues.

This clonotype was seen a single time. It may be a read error: a sequence one base away is much more abundant. The gene calls are TRBV12-3 or TRBV12-4 and TRBJ1-1; D uncertain. This CDR3 is built from 13 residues. CDR3 loop: CASSLATSLEAYF. CDR3 nucleotide sequence: TGTGCCAGCAGTTTAGCCACCAGCCTTGAAGCTTACTTT.

This clonotype was seen repeatedly, ten times or more. This chain links TRBV27 with TRBJ2-1; D gene ambiguous. The V end was cut by 3 bases, the J end by 0 bases, with 6 bases between. Germline lookup yields CDR1 MNHEY and CDR2 SMNVEV (reference sequence). This CDR3 has 14 residues. The CDR3 DNA is TGTGCCAGCAGTTTTATCCGCTCCTACAATGAGCAGTTCTTC. It is translated as CASSFIRSYNEQFF.

This clonotype has ten or more counts. The rearrangement joins TRBV5-1 to TRBJ2-1; D assignment may be TRBD1 or TRBD2 (5 bases each). V was clipped by 4 bases and J by 3 bases, with 11 bases between them. The CDR3 spans 14 residues. Germline V lookup: CDR1 SGHRS, CDR2 YFSETQ. CDR3 loop: CASSPGPVYNEQFF. Here the CDR3 DNA reads TGCGCCAGCAGCCCGGGACCAGTCTACAATGAGCAGTTCTTC.

This clonotype appeared a few times. This sequence joins TRBV7-8 and TRBJ2-7, with D unclear. This CDR3 comprises 15 residues. With 1 base removed from V and 2 bases from J, the gap between germline ends came to 12 bases. Germline lookup yields CDR1 SGHVS and CDR2 FQNEAQ. The CDR3 sequence: CASSLGFGVPYEQYF. As DNA, the CDR3 is TGTGCCAGCAGCTTAGGGTTTGGGGTCCCCTACGAGCAGTACTTC. The full variable domain, with the rest looked up from reference TRBV7-8 and TRBJ2-7, is GAGVSQSPRYKVAKRGQDVALRCDPISGHVSLFWYQQALGQGPEFLTYFQNEAQLDKSGLPSDRFFAERPEGSVSTLKIQRTQQEDSAVYLCASSLGFGVPYEQYFGPGTRLTVT.

This chain links TRBV2 with TRBJ2-3; possible D gene TRBD1, 5 bases. Trimming removed 4 bases from V and 0 bases from J, with 11 bases in between. The CDR3 is 15 residues long. Per germline, CDR1 SNHLY and CDR2 FYNNEI. The CDR3 DNA reads as TGTGCCAGCAGTGTTCAGGGTACTAGCACAGATACGCAGTATTTT. Translated, it gives CASSVQGTSTDTQYF.

A few counts support this clonotype. This chain's CDR3 is CASSFWTGNTEAFF. CDR3 bases: TGTGCCAGCAGTTTTTGGACAGGGAACACTGAAGCTTTCTTT. V gene TRBV28 combines with J gene TRBJ1-1; TRBD1 matches 7 bases. The CDR3 spans 14 residues. After removal of 3 bases from V and 1 base from J, the junction contained 2 bases not matched to a gene. Germline V lookup: CDR1 MDHEN, CDR2 SYDVKM.

The V call is TRBV12-3 or TRBV12-4, the J call TRBJ1-2; unclear D gene. V lost 5 bases and J lost 4, with 8 bases in between. CDR3 size: 12 residues. The CDR3 DNA follows: TGTGCCAGCAGTCCCGGGATCTATGGCTACACCTTC. Its protein is CASSPGIYGYTF.

This clonotype has a count of ten or more. The rearrangement joins TRBV24-1 to TRBJ2-3, with 9 bases identical to TRBD2. Germline-derived CDR1 and CDR2 are KGHDR and SFDVKD. V lost 4 bases to trimming and J lost 6 bases; unmatched junction nucleotides: 13. This CDR3 spans 17 amino acids. The CDR3 is CATSDPISLAGPDTQYF. CDR3 bases: TGTGCCACCAGTGACCCTATATCTCTAGCGGGACCGGATACGCAGTATTTT.

The sample holds many counts of this clonotype. The chain employs TRBV7-9 and TRBJ2-7; the match to TRBD1 covers 7 bases. The trim removed 4 bases at V and 0 bases at J, leaving 9 bases unmatched. CDR1 and CDR2 (germline): SEHNR, FQNEAQ (reference sequence). This CDR3 spans 16 amino acids. DNA for the CDR3: TGTGCCAGCAGCTCCCGGACAGGCCCAAGCTCCTACGAGCAGTACTTC. Protein product: CASSSRTGPSSYEQYF.

In its sample, this clonotype was seen many times. V usage is TRBV3-1 and J usage is TRBJ2-5, with 12 bases that match TRBD2. Looked up from germline, CDR1 is LGHDT and CDR2 is YNNKEL (reference sequence). The CDR3 is made up of 16 amino acids. Trimming at V came to 5 bases and at J to 2 bases, leaving 6 bases not matched to a gene. The DNA for the CDR3 is TGTGCCAGCAGCGACAGGACTAGCGGGAATCAAGAGACCCAGTACTTC. Protein: CASSDRTSGNQETQYF.

This clonotype was counted ten times or more. The J gene is TRBJ2-7, the V gene TRBV5-1; the D is unclear. CDR1 SGHRS and CDR2 YFSETQ come from the germline V gene. V was pared by 0 bases and J by 0 bases, with 7 bases between. The CDR3 covers 14 residues. The CDR3 nucleotides read TGCGCCAGCAGCTTGGCCCGGAACTCCTACGAGCAGTACTTC. Amino acid sequence: CASSLARNSYEQYF.

This clonotype was seen many times. The rearrangement joins TRBV20-1 to TRBJ2-7, with 13 positions matching TRBD2. This CDR3 is built from 15 residues. Losses at the gene ends were 3 bases for V and 6 bases for J; bases not matched to a gene: 8. Germline V lookup: CDR1 DFQATT, CDR2 SNEGSKA (reference sequence). For the CDR3, the DNA is TGCAGTGCTAGGGGGACTAGCGGGACCGCTGCCGAGCAGTACTTC. It yields the protein CSARGTSGTAAEQYF.

The DNA of the CDR3 is TGTGCCAGCAGTTATATTCAGGATACGCAGTATTTT. Translation gives CASSYIQDTQYF. The J gene is TRBJ2-3, the V gene TRBV6-6, with D uncertain. The length of the CDR3 is 12 residues. Trimming cost V 3 bases and J 6 bases, with 7 bases left between them. Germline V gene data show CDR1 as MNHNY and CDR2 as SVGAGI (reference sequence).

This chain connects TRBV12-3 or TRBV12-4 to TRBJ2-7; D gene unclear. The CDR3 runs 13 residues. V was cut by 5 bases and J by 6 bases, with 14 bases left in between. CDR3 sequence reads: CASSTTASGEQYF. The CDR3 coding sequence is TGTGCCAGCAGTACAACAGCCTCGGGCGAGCAGTACTTC.

The V call is TRBV7-2, the J call TRBJ2-5; possibly TRBD1 or TRBD2 for D (7 bases each). Trimming stripped 5 bases from V and 5 bases from J, with 15 bases between. The CDR3 covers 14 residues. Germline V gene lookup returns CDR1 SGHTA and CDR2 FQGNSA. The CDR3 spells CASSPGGGRETQYF. The CDR3 DNA follows: TGTGCCAGCAGCCCAGGGGGAGGGAGGGAGACCCAGTACTTC. Drawing the rest from reference TRBV7-2 and TRBJ2-5, the complete variable domain is GAGVSQSPSNKVTEKGKDVELRCDPISGHTALYWYRQSLGQGLEFLIYFQGNSAPDKSGLPSDRFSAERTGGSVSTLTIQRTQQEDSAVYLCASSPGGGRETQYFGPGTRLLVL.

This clonotype was counted a few times. The chain joins TRBV20-1 to TRBJ1-5; maybe TRBD1 (6 bases). The V gene lost 2 bases and the J gene lost 4 bases, with 9 bases spanning the gap. The CDR3 consists of 13 residues. Germline V CDR1 and CDR2: DFQATT, SNEGSKA (reference sequence). The CDR3 sequence is CSARRDINQPQHF. The CDR3 DNA reads TGCAGTGCTAGACGGGACATTAATCAGCCCCAGCATTTT.

The chain links TRBV7-9 to TRBJ1-4; D gene ambiguous. The CDR3 loop spans 16 amino acids. The germline gives CDR1 SEHNR, CDR2 FQNEAQ (reference sequence). Trimming pared 4 bases from V and 4 bases from J, leaving 16 bases between. The CDR3 region is CASSSGIAWSNEKLFF. DNA of the CDR3: TGTGCCAGCAGCTCAGGCATCGCGTGGAGTAATGAAAAACTGTTTTTT.

Ten or more counts support this clonotype. The rearrangement links TRBV4-1 to TRBJ1-1; D call uncertain. Trimming took off 0 bases at V and 1 base at J, with 6 bases between the two ends. This CDR3 has 14 residues. CDR1 and CDR2 from the germline V gene are MGHRA and YSYEKL. CDR3: CASSQEGGNTEAFF. The CDR3 nucleotides read TGCGCCAGCAGCCAAGAAGGCGGGAACACTGAAGCTTTCTTT.

V gene TRBV4-2 combines with J gene TRBJ2-3, with a tentative D call TRBD2 (5 bases). CDR3 length: 14 amino acids. The ends were cut back, 1 base at V and 2 bases at J, with 7 bases in the middle. The germline V gene has CDR1 LGHNA and CDR2 YNFKEQ. CDR3 sequence reads: CASSQGLNTDTQYF. Written as DNA, the CDR3 is TGTGCCAGCAGCCAAGGACTAAACACAGATACGCAGTATTTT.

The chain recombines TRBV29-1 with TRBJ2-7; TRBD1 aligns across 8 bases. Unmatched junction bases numbered 9, after V lost 5 bases and J lost 0 bases. Germline loops: CDR1 SQVTM, CDR2 ANQGSEA. The CDR3 spans 15 residues. The CDR3 here is CSVRGQGASSYEQYF. For the CDR3, the DNA is TGCAGCGTTCGTGGACAGGGCGCAAGCTCCTACGAGCAGTACTTC.

The chain has TRBV9 and TRBJ2-7; either TRBD1 or TRBD2 may fit D (5 bases each). V lost 0 bases and J lost 3, with 13 bases in between. Germline CDR1 reads SGDLS; CDR2 reads YYNGEE. CDR3 length: 15 residues. The DNA for the CDR3 is TGTGCCAGCAGCGTAGCTAGTAGGGGAGACTACGAGCAGTACTTC. Translating it yields CASSVASRGDYEQYF.